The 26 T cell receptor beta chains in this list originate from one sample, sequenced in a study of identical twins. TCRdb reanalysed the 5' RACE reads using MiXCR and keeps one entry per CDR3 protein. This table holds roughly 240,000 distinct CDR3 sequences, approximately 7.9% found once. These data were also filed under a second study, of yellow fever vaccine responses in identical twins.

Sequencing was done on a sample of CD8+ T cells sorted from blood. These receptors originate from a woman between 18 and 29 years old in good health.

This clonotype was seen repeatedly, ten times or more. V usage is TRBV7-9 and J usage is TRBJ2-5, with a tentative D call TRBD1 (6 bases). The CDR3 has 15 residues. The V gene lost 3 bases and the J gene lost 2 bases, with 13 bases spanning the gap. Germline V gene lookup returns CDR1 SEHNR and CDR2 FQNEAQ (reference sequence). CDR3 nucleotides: TGTGCCAGCAGCTTCTACAGGGATGGGCAAGAGACCCAGTACTTC. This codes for CASSFYRDGQETQYF.

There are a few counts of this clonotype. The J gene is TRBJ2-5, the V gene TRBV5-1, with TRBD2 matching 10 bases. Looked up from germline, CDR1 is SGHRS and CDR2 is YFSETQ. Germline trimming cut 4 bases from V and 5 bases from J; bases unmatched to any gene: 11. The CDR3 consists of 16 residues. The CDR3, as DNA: TGCGCCAGCAGCCCGGAGCGGGAGGGATTGGCGGAGACCCAGTACTTC. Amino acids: CASSPEREGLAETQYF.

The CDR3 nucleotides read TGTGCCAGCCTAGGGACAAGCACAGATACGCAGTATTTT. Its protein product is CASLGTSTDTQYF. The rearrangement links TRBV7-9 to TRBJ2-3; a weak D match, TRBD1 (6 bases). Trimming pared 8 bases from V and 0 bases from J, leaving 9 bases between. Germline CDR1 is SEHNR and CDR2 is FQNEAQ (reference sequence). The CDR3 consists of 13 residues.

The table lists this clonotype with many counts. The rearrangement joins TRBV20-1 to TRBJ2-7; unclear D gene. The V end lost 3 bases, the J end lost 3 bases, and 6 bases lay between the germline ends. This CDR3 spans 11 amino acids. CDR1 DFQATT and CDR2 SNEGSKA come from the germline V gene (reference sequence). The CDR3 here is CSASSGYEQYF. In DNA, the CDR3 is TGCAGTGCTAGTTCTGGCTACGAGCAGTACTTC.

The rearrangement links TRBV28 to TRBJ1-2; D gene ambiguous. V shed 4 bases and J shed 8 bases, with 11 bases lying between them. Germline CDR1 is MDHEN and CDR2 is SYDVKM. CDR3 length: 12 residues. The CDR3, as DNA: TGTGCCAGCAGTTGGACCTTGGAGGGCTACACCTTC. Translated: CASSWTLEGYTF.

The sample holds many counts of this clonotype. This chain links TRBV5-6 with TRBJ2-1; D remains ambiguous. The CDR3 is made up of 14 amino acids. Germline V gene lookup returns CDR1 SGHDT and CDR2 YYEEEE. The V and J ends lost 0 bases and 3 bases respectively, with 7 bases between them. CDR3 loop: CASSLGNRYNEQFF. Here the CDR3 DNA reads TGTGCCAGCAGCTTGGGCAATCGCTACAATGAGCAGTTCTTC.

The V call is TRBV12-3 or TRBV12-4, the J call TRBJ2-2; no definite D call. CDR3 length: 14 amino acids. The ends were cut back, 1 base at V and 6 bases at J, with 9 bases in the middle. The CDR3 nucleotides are TGTGCCAGCAGTTTAGATTGGGGTTCCGGGGAGCTGTTTTTT. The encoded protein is CASSLDWGSGELFF.

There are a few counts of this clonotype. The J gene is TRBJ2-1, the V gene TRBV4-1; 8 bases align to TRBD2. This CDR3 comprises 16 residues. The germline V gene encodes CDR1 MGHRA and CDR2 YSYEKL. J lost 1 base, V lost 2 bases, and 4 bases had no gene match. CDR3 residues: CASSQSGSGSYNEQFF. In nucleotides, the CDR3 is TGCGCCAGCAGCCAAAGCGGGAGTGGGTCCTACAATGAGCAGTTCTTC.

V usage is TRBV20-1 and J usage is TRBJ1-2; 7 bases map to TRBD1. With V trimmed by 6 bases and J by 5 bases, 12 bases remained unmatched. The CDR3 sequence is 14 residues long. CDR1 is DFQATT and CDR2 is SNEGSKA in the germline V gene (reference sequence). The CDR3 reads CSAPWDRDSYGYTF. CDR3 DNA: TGCAGTGCCCCTTGGGATAGGGACAGTTATGGCTACACCTTC.

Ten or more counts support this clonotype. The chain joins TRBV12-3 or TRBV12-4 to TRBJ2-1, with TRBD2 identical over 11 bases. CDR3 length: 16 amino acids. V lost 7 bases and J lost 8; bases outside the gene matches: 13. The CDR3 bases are TGTGCCAGCACCCTCCCCGGGGGACTAGCGGACTATGAGCAGTTCTTC. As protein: CASTLPGGLADYEQFF.

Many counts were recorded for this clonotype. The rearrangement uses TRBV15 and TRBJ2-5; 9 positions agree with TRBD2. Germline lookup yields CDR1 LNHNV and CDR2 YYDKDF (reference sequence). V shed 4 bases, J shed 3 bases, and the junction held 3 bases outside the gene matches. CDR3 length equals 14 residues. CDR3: CATSTRTSEETQYF. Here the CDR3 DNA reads TGTGCCACCAGCACCCGGACTAGCGAAGAGACCCAGTACTTC.

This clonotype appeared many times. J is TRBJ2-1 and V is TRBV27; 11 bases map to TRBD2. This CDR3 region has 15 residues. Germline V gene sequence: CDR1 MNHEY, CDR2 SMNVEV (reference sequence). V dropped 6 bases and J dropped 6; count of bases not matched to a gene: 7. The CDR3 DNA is TGTGCCAGCAGCTCCATACTAGCGGGAGCCAATGAGCAGTTCTTC. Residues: CASSSILAGANEQFF.

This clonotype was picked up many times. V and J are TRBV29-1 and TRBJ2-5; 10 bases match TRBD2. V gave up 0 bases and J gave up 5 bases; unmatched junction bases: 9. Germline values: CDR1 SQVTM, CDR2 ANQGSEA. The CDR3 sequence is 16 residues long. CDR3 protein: CSVEEGLAGDEETQYF. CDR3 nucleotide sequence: TGCAGCGTTGAAGAGGGGCTAGCGGGAGACGAGGAGACCCAGTACTTC.

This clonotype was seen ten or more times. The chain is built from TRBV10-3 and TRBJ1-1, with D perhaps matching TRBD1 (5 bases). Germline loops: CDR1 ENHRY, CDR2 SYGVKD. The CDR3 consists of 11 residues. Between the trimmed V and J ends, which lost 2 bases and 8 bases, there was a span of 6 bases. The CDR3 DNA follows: TGTGCCATCAGTGAGACAGGAGAAGCTTTCTTT. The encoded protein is CAISETGEAFF.

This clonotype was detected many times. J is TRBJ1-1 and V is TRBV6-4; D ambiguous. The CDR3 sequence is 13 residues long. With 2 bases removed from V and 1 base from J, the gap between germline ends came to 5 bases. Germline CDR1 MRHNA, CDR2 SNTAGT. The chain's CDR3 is CASSDGPNTEAFF. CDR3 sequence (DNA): TGTGCCAGCAGTGACGGGCCGAACACTGAAGCTTTCTTT.

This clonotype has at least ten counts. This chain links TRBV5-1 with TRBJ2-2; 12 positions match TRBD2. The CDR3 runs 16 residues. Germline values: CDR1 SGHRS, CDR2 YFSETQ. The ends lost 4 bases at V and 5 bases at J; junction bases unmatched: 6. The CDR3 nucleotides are TGCGCCAGCAGCCGTCCGGGACTAGCGGGTACCGGGGAGCTGTTTTTT. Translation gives CASSRPGLAGTGELFF.

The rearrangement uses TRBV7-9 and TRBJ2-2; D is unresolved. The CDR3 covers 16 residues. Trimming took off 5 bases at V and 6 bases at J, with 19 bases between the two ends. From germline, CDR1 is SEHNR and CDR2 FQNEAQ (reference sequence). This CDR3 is CASSPLLWSPPGELFF. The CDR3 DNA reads TGTGCCAGCAGCCCCCTCTTATGGTCGCCCCCCGGGGAGCTGTTTTTT.

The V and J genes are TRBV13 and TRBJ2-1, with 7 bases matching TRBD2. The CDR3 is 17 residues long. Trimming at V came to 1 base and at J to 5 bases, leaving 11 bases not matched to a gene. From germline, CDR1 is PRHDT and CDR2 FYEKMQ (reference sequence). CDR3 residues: CASSLASTSRRNNEQFF. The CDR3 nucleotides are TGTGCCAGCAGCTTAGCGTCGACTAGCCGCAGAAACAATGAGCAGTTCTTC.

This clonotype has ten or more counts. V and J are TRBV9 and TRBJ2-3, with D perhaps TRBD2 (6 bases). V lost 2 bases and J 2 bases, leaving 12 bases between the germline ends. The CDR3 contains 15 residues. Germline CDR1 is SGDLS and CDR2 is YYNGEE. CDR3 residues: CASSVLGRSTDTQYF. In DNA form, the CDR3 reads TGTGCCAGCAGCGTGCTAGGGAGGTCCACAGATACGCAGTATTTT.

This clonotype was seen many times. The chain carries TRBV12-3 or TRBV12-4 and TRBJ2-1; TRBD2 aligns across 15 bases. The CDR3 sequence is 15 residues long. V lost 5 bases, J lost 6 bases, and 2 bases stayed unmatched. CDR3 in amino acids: CASSGTSGRRNEQFF. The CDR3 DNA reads TGTGCCAGCAGTGGGACTAGCGGGAGGCGCAATGAGCAGTTCTTC.

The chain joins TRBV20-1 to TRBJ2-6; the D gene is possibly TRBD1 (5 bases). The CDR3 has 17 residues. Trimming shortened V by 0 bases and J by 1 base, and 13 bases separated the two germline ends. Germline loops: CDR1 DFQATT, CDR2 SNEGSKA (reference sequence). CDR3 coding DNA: TGCAGTGCTAGAGATCTTGACAGTTATTCTGGGGCCAACGTCCTGACTTTC. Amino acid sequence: CSARDLDSYSGANVLTF.

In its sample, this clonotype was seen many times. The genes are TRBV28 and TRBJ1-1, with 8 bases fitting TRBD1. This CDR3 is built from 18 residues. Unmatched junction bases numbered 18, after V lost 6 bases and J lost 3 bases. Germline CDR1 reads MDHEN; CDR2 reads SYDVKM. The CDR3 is CASSLFLDRGVRYTEAFF. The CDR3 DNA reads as TGTGCCAGCAGCCTATTTCTCGACAGGGGCGTAAGGTACACTGAAGCTTTCTTT.

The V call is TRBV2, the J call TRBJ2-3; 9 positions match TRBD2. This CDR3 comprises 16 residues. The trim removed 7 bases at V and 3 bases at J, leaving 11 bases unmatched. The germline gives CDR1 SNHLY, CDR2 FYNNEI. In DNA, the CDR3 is TGTGCCAGCATGAGGTGGCGGGAGGGCCGGACAGATACGCAGTATTTT. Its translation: CASMRWREGRTDTQYF.

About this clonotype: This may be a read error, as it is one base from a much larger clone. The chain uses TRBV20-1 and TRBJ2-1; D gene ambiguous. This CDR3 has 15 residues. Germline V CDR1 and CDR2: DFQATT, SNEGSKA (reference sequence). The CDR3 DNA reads TGCTGTGCTAGAGATACCCGCTTTGAATACAATGAGCAGTTCTTC. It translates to CCARDTRFEYNEQFF.

The chain's CDR3 is CASSISDRVYNEQFF. CDR3 sequence (DNA): TGTGCCAGTAGTATATCGGACAGGGTCTACAATGAGCAGTTCTTC. The J gene is TRBJ2-1, the V gene TRBV19, with TRBD1 matching 8 bases. The CDR3 extends over 15 amino acids. CDR1 is LNHDA and CDR2 is SQIVND in the germline V gene (reference sequence). The V gene end was trimmed by 2 bases and the J gene end by 3 bases; junction bases not matched to a gene: 3. Together with reference TRBV19 and TRBJ2-1, the CDR3 gives the full variable domain: DGGITQSPKYLFRKEGQNVTLSCEQNLNHDAMYWYRQDPGQGLRLIYYSQIVNDFQKGDIAEGYSVSREKKESFPLTVTSAQKNPTAFYLCASSISDRVYNEQFFGPGTRLTVL.

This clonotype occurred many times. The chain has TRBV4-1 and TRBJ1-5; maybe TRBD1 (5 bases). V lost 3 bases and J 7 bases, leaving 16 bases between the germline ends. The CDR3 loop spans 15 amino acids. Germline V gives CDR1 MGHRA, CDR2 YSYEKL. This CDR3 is CASSQNPGPPQPQHF. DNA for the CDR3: TGCGCCAGCAGCCAGAATCCGGGACCCCCCCAGCCCCAGCATTTT.